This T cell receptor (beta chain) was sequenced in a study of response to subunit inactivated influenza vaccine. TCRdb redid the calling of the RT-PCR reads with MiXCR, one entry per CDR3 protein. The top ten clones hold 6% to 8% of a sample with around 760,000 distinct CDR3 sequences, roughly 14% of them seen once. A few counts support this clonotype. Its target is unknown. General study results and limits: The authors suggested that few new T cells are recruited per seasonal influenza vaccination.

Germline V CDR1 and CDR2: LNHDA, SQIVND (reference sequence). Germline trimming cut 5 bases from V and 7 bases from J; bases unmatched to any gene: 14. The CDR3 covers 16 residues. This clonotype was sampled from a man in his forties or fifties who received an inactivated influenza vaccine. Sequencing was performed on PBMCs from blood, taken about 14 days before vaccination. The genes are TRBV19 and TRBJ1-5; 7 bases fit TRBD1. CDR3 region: CASSPGTVASLQPQHF. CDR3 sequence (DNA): TGTGCCAGTAGTCCGGGGACAGTAGCTTCGTTACAGCCCCAGCATTTT.